The 3 T cell receptor beta chains below were found in one sample sequenced in a study of blood T cells in healthy people across ages. PCR was performed a second time for 7 to 11 cycles using a sample-barcoded 5' primer and a J-beta primer mix. TCRdb fed the 5' RACE reads into MiXCR, producing one record per CDR3 protein. The data hold 730,000 or so distinct CDR3 sequences, with roughly two fifths observed a single time. The sequencing input was blood. These receptors all come from an elderly man in good health.

The chain links TRBV2 to TRBJ2-4, with D possibly called TRBD1 or TRBD2 (5 bases each). V was trimmed by 7 bases and J by 13 bases, leaving 20 bases between them. The germline CDR1 and CDR2 sequences are SNHLY and FYNNEI. The CDR3 extends over 13 amino acids. The CDR3 reads CASKGSEVGEQYF. The CDR3 nucleotides read TGTGCCAGCAAAGGTTCCGAGGTAGGGGAGCAGTACTTC.

This clonotype was seen a few times. This rearrangement joins TRBV20-1 to TRBJ1-2; D unresolved. The CDR3 loop spans 13 amino acids. Per the germline V gene, CDR1 is DFQATT and CDR2 is SNEGSKA (reference sequence). V dropped 6 bases and J dropped 4 bases, with 15 bases sitting between them. This CDR3 reads CSAAPREGYGYTF. Written as DNA, the CDR3 is TGCAGTGCGGCCCCCCGGGAGGGCTATGGCTACACCTTC.

At least ten counts were recorded for this clonotype. The V gene is TRBV9, the J gene TRBJ2-7, with 8 bases aligning to TRBD1. Germline loops: CDR1 SGDLS, CDR2 YYNGEE. The CDR3 sequence is 16 residues long. V trimming: 6 bases; J trimming: 2 bases; junction bases outside the gene matches: 13. CDR3 loop: CASTPRDQGAAYEQYF. The CDR3 DNA follows: TGTGCCAGCACCCCGAGGGACCAGGGGGCTGCCTACGAGCAGTACTTC.